This T cell receptor beta chain was identified in a study of cytomegalovirus exposure and HLA in healthy donors. Study results and limitations: CMV antigen specificity of a few CMV-associated chains was confirmed in vitro.

Looked up from germline, CDR1 is SGDLS and CDR2 is YYNGEE. The CDR3 is 14 residues long. J lost 11 bases, V lost 3 bases, and 11 bases had no gene match. Points on this clone: Its target is not known.

Separate from the approximately 670-subject first cohort, the roughly 130-subject validation cohort was the one that the donors belonged to. Measured with immunoSEQ multiplex PCR; TCRdb has only the in-frame clones, and not every one. The sample shows 140,000 or so clones, about 91% of them seen only once. The V call is TRBV9, the J call TRBJ1-1, with TRBD1 identical over 9 bases. The source is a woman aged 18 to 35 in good health and CMV-seropositive. The sequenced material came from PBMCs. CDR3 sequence: CASSARPQGAGAFF. DNA for the CDR3: TGTGCCAGCAGCGCGCGCCCACAGGGGGCAGGCGCTTTCTTT.